The 13 T cell receptor beta chains in this list originate from one sample, sequenced in a study of T cells in narcolepsy. Sequenced by immunoSEQ multiplex PCR; TCRdb stores in-frame clones only, minus some. Counted here are about 40,000 clones, about 87% occurring once; the ten biggest clones make up approximately 1.3%. The sequencing input was CD45RA- memory CD4+ T cells from PBMCs. These receptors originate from a human donor with narcolepsy.

The count of this clone is one. DNA for the CDR3: TGTGCCAGCAGCCAAAGGACGGGGGGGGACACTGAAGCTTTCTTT. Encoded protein: CASSQRTGGDTEAFF. V usage is TRBV14 and J usage is TRBJ1-1; weak D call: TRBD1 (5 bases). Germline CDR1 SGHDN, CDR2 FVKESK. Trimming shortened V by 2 bases and J by 3 bases, and 13 bases separated the two germline ends. The CDR3 length is 15 residues.

The chain recombines TRBV4-1 with TRBJ2-2; D possibly corresponds to TRBD1 (5 bases). Germline V gives CDR1 MGHRA, CDR2 YSYEKL. CDR3 size: 16 residues. V was cut by 2 bases and J by 6 bases, with 16 bases left in between. The DNA of the CDR3 is TGCGCCAGCAGCCAAATTGAGGCAGGGAAGGCCGGGGAGCTGTTTTTT. Encoded protein: CASSQIEAGKAGELFF.

The chain links TRBV9 to TRBJ2-1, with D uncertain. Germline CDR1 SGDLS, CDR2 YYNGEE. This CDR3 comprises 17 residues. V lost 0 bases and J 0 bases, leaving 13 bases between the germline ends. The CDR3 is CASSVAPPSHSYNEQFF. CDR3 in DNA: TGTGCCAGCAGCGTAGCTCCCCCCTCCCACTCCTACAATGAGCAGTTCTTC.

The chain joins TRBV19 to TRBJ1-3, with unresolved D. Germline lookup yields CDR1 LNHDA and CDR2 SQIVND (reference sequence). Trimming pared 3 bases from V and 0 bases from J, leaving 9 bases between. The length of the CDR3 is 15 residues. CDR3 amino acids: CASSISESSGNTIYF. The DNA for the CDR3 is TGTGCCAGTAGTATCAGCGAGAGCTCTGGAAACACCATATATTTT.

The rearrangement uses TRBV10-2 and TRBJ2-1; TRBD2 is a possible D gene (5 bases). Germline-derived CDR1 and CDR2 are WSHSY and SAAADI. This CDR3 spans 13 amino acids. Trimming cost V 6 bases and J 9 bases, with 15 bases left between them. The DNA of the CDR3 is TGCGCCAGCAGGATCACTAGTCCCTCTGAGCAGTTCTTC. Translating gives CASRITSPSEQFF.

Points on this clone: This likely stems from a read error, as it lies one base from a far larger clone. The chain is built from TRBV4-3 and TRBJ1-6, with 8 bases that match TRBD1. The CDR3 loop spans 14 amino acids. CDR1 LGHNA and CDR2 YSLEER come from the germline V gene. CDR3: CASGQQTGDSPLHF. For the CDR3, the DNA is TGCGCCAGCGGCCAACAGACAGGGGACTCACCCCTCCACTTT.

This chain joins TRBV4-1 and TRBJ2-7, with TRBD1 matching over 8 bases. Looked up from germline, CDR1 is MGHRA and CDR2 is YSYEKL. There are 15 residues in the CDR3. V shed 3 bases and J 3 bases; nucleotides not matched to a gene: 7. The CDR3 spells CASSHPGTGNYEQYF. The CDR3 region has the DNA TGCGCCAGCAGCCACCCTGGGACAGGCAACTACGAGCAGTACTTC.

A note on this clone: This sample includes further DNA sequences coding for the same CDR3. The genes are TRBV7-2 and TRBJ1-2, with D possibly matching TRBD1 (6 bases). V was shortened by 5 bases and J by 2 bases, with 21 bases between the two germline ends. The V gene's germline CDR1 is SGHTA and CDR2 FQGNSA. This CDR3 is 17 amino acids long. CDR3 in DNA: TGTGCCAGCAGCCTATACCCCAGTGGACAGCGAAACTATGGCTACACCTTC. Its protein product is CASSLYPSGQRNYGYTF. The full variable domain, with the rest looked up from reference TRBV7-2 and TRBJ1-2, is GAGVSQSPSNKVTEKGKDVELRCDPISGHTALYWYRQSLGQGLEFLIYFQGNSAPDKSGLPSDRFSAERTGGSVSTLTIQRTQQEDSAVYLCASSLYPSGQRNYGYTFGSGTRLTVV.

For the CDR3, the DNA is TGTGCCAGCAGTCCACGGGGTCGCGAGCAGTTCTTC. Translation: CASSPRGREQFF. The J gene is TRBJ2-1, the V gene TRBV6-1; D is possibly TRBD2 (5 bases). This CDR3 region has 12 residues. With 5 bases removed from V and 10 bases from J, the gap between germline ends came to 12 bases. Germline loops: CDR1 MNHNS, CDR2 SASEGT.

The chain links TRBV14 to TRBJ2-7; D is unclear. In germline, CDR1 is SGHDN, CDR2 FVKESK. The CDR3 is 14 residues long. Trimming pared 4 bases from V and 4 bases from J, leaving 14 bases between. DNA for the CDR3: TGTGCCAGCAGCCGAGAGACCTTGACGTACGAGCAGTACTTC. Its translation is CASSRETLTYEQYF.

This clone was counted only a few times. V gene TRBV10-2 combines with J gene TRBJ1-2; TRBD1 might be the D (5 bases). With 4 bases removed from V and 8 bases from J, the gap between germline ends came to 14 bases. This CDR3 contains 13 residues. Germline V gene lookup returns CDR1 WSHSY and CDR2 SAAADI. For the CDR3, the DNA is TGCGCCAGCAGTGGGGAGACAGCCCGAGGCTACACCTTC. Translated: CASSGETARGYTF.

This chain connects TRBV25-1 to TRBJ2-5; 8 positions match TRBD2. V lost 9 bases, J lost 10 bases, and 10 bases stayed unmatched. Germline V gene data show CDR1 as MGHDK and CDR2 as SYGVNS. CDR3 length: 12 residues. CDR3 in amino acids: CASRSGGGGQYF. In DNA form, the CDR3 reads TGTGCCAGTCGCTCCGGGGGGGGTGGCCAGTACTTC.

The sample holds a few counts of this clone. The rearrangement joins TRBV6-1 to TRBJ1-2; D not resolved. Trimming took off 4 bases at V and 2 bases at J, with 20 bases between the two ends. The CDR3 spans 17 residues. Germline CDR1 MNHNS, CDR2 SASEGT. CDR3 region: CASSVPEGVGRNYGYTF. CDR3 bases: TGTGCCAGCAGTGTCCCAGAGGGAGTAGGACGGAACTATGGCTACACCTTC.